This T cell receptor beta chain originates from a study of human T cells and chemical hapten exposure. Study background: The study patch tested 0.01% DPC on the upper back and read results at 6 days. The patient population, which was mostly female, had alopecia areata, totalis or universalis.

In TCRdb, the RACE reads were re-called with MiXCR into one record per CDR3 protein. The sample has about 380,000 distinct CDR3 sequences; about 4.8% are singletons. Study findings and constraints: Patch test score rose with PT1 expanded TCR count, significant at thresholds 8, 16 and 32, not 4.

Time point reported: patch test 1, 2 weeks after DPC sensitization. Treatment given: therapeutic diphenylcyclopropenone sensitization with weekly scalp DPC. Those who donated were patients with alopecia, 18 to 70 years of age, and suitable for DPC. This clonotype was seen a handful of times. Its antigen is currently unknown. Germline V gene sequence: CDR1 DFQATT, CDR2 SNEGSKA (reference sequence). This CDR3 is 14 amino acids long. V shed 6 bases and J shed 4 bases, with 17 bases lying between them. The sample here was whole blood, taken in connection with sensitization to the hapten diphenylcyclopropenone (DPC). The receptor was isolated from a woman in her forties or fifties with alopecia areata. Some clones in this sample may be carry-over from other donors' samples. The V and J genes are TRBV20-1 and TRBJ2-3; D may be TRBD1 or TRBD2 (5 bases each). The CDR3 region is CSALAGLAPDTQYF. DNA of the CDR3: TGCAGTGCCCTAGCAGGGCTAGCCCCAGATACGCAGTATTTT.